This T cell receptor beta chain emerged from a study of blood T cell repertoires in COVID-19. Study as a whole: Material from acute and convalescent COVID-19 was sourced from the United States, Italy and Spain.

Per the original data handling: Using reference gene primer amplification, nucleated cell counts were estimated. The repertoire was sequenced with immunoSEQ multiplex PCR; TCRdb's copy has only in-frame clones and lacks some. The V and J calls and the clone size are those of that table, but D and trimming were determined from the DNA. The repertoire holds over 50,000 clones, with roughly 80% as singletons. The CDR3 runs 13 residues. V was shortened by 1 base and J by 6 bases, with 10 bases between the two germline ends. Germline V gene sequence: CDR1 SGHKS, CDR2 YYEKEE (reference sequence). The receptor was derived from a man aged 60-69 years with COVID-19, enrolled during active disease. This sequence joins TRBV5-5 and TRBJ1-1; D not certain. Sequencing was performed on peripheral blood. CDR3 residues: CASSLIFQSEAFF. Written as DNA, the CDR3 is TGTGCCAGCAGCTTGATCTTTCAGTCTGAAGCTTTCTTT. Combining the CDR3 with reference TRBV5-5 and TRBJ1-1 gives the whole variable domain DAGVTQSPTHLIKTRGQQVTLRCSPISGHKSVSWYQQVLGQGPQFIFQYYEKEERGRGNFPDRFSARQFPNYSSELNVNALLLGDSALYLCASSLIFQSEAFFGQGTRLTVV.